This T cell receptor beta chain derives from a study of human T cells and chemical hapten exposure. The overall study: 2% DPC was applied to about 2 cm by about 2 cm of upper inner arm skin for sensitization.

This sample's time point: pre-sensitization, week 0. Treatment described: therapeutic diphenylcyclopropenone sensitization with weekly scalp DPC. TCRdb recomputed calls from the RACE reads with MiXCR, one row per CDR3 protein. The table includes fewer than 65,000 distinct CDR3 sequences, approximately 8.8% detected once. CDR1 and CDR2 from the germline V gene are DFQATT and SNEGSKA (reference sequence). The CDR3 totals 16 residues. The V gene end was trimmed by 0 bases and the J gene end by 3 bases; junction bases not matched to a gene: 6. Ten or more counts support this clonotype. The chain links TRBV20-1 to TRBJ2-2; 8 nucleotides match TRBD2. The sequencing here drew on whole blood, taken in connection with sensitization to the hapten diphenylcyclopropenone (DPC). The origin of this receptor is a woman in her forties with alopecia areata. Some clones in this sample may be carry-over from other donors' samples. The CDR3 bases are TGCAGTGCTAGAGATCTGAATAGCGGGGACACCGGGGAGCTGTTTTTT. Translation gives CSARDLNSGDTGELFF.